The present T cell receptor beta chain was sequenced within a study of blood T cells in healthy people across ages. Broader study findings: More naive CD4+ cells and higher diversity marked long-lived donors relative to aged donors.

In this sample, this clonotype turned up a few times. Antigen: not known. A second PCR, run for roughly 7 to 11 cycles, used a sample-barcoded 5' primer plus a J-beta primer mix. TCRdb ran MiXCR on the 5' RACE reads and lists one entry per CDR3 protein. Here the sample spans 600,000 to 800,000 distinct CDR3 sequences, under 25% being singletons. The TCR originated in a man aged 70 or older in good health. The sequencing input was blood.

The CDR3 nucleotides are TGTGCCAGCAGCCCATCAGCAACCGGGGAGCTGTTTTTT. This gives the protein CASSPSATGELFF. The rearrangement joins TRBV7-3 to TRBJ2-2; D remains ambiguous. Germline V CDR1 and CDR2: SGHTA, FQGTGA. This CDR3 contains 13 residues. V was cut by 5 bases and J by 5 bases, with 9 bases left in between. Based on the CDR3 plus reference TRBV7-3 and TRBJ2-2, the full variable domain is GAGVSQTPSNKVTEKGKYVELRCDPISGHTALYWYRQSLGQGPEFLIYFQGTGAADDSGLPNDRFFAVRPEGSVSTLKIQRTERGDSAVYLCASSPSATGELFFGEGSRLTVL.